This TCR beta chain was sequenced in a study of beta chain features in type 1 diabetes. About this clone: Its antigen is still unknown.

The authors reverse transcribed all of the isolated RNA, so sequencing captured expressed TCRB transcripts. Each sample of naive, central memory or regulatory T cells had, on average, roughly 3.6 million reads. Libraries were prepared by immunoSEQ multiplex PCR; TCRdb keeps only in-frame clonotypes and omits some of them. Of around 500,000 clones listed, around 10% are singletons. From germline, CDR1 is SGDLS and CDR2 YYNGEE. This CDR3 is built from 15 residues. The germline V and J ends were trimmed by 0 bases and 4 bases, with 11 bases remaining between them. Points from the study as a whole: Because the template was cDNA, high-expressing cells might be over-represented.

Sequencing used naive CD4+ T cells from blood. The V gene is TRBV9, the J gene TRBJ2-1; TRBD1 or TRBD2 may be the D gene (5 bases each). This clonotype was sampled from a woman aged 18-29 years in good health. The CDR3 protein is CASSVAPGPYNEQFF. CDR3 in DNA: TGTGCCAGCAGCGTAGCCCCGGGGCCTTACAATGAGCAGTTCTTC.